This entry features one TCR beta chain sequence. This entry comes from a study of blood T cell repertoires in COVID-19. Study-level background: Material from acute and convalescent COVID-19 was sourced from the United States, Italy and Spain. From T cells, B-cell-depleted T cells, or PBMCs came the material, which was cDNA or gDNA.

This CDR3 contains 15 residues. V was pared by 5 bases and J by 3 bases, with 7 bases of the junction left unmatched. Germline CDR1 and CDR2: MNHEY and SVGAGI. As originally analysed: Reference gene primer amplification yielded estimated nucleated cell counts. Produced via immunoSEQ multiplex PCR; TCRdb's table is partial and in-frame only. The DNA was the basis for D and trimming; V, J and clone size are from that table. This sample yields about 120,000 clones, of which around 76% are seen a single time; 2.3% belongs to the top ten. This sequence originates from an older man with acute or convalescent COVID-19. This chain connects TRBV6-5 to TRBJ1-2; TRBD1 agrees at 9 bases. The specimen sequenced was peripheral blood. The DNA for the CDR3 is TGTGCCAGCAGTCACCAAGGACAGGGGTACTATGGCTACACCTTC. This encodes CASSHQGQGYYGYTF.